This entry lists 7 T cell receptor beta chains sequenced from one sample in a study of blood T cell repertoires in COVID-19. The table came from immunoSEQ multiplex PCR; TCRdb's copy has only in-frame clones and leaves some out. The sample shows about 250,000 clones, about 82% of them seen only once. Specimen: peripheral blood. All receptors derive from a man over 45 with active or convalescent COVID-19.

This clone came up once. The chain joins TRBV7-9 to TRBJ2-7; 8 bases line up with TRBD2. The CDR3 covers 14 residues. Germline V lookup: CDR1 SEHNR, CDR2 FQNEAQ (reference sequence). J was trimmed by 4 bases and V by 5 bases; bases with no gene match: 7. The CDR3 nucleotides read TGTGCCAGCAGCCCGGGGGGGACTAGGTACGAGCAGTACTTC. Translated: CASSPGGTRYEQYF.

The J gene is TRBJ1-5, the V gene TRBV19, with D tentatively TRBD1 (6 bases). V gave up 3 bases and J gave up 1 base, with 10 bases separating them. The CDR3 sequence is 15 residues long. Germline values: CDR1 LNHDA, CDR2 SQIVND (reference sequence). The CDR3 coding sequence is TGTGCCAGTAGTATCACCACAGGGAGCAATCAGCCCCAGCATTTT. Translating gives CASSITTGSNQPQHF.

V gene TRBV21-1 combines with J gene TRBJ2-1; no DNA check was done on the table's D call, TRBD2. TRBV21-1 is a pseudogene segment. This CDR3 region has 19 residues. Written as DNA, the CDR3 is TGTGCCAGCCCGGAGAAGGACCAGCGGGAGGGCCTCCCACACAATGAGCAGTTCTTC. Residues: CASPEKDQREGLPHNEQFF.

Concerning this clone: The germline gene is not matched at one end of the junction; a read error may be the cause. This chain uses TRBV29-1 with TRBJ2-7; 9 nucleotides align to TRBD1. Per germline, CDR1 SQVTM and CDR2 ANQGSEA. The CDR3 has 15 residues. DNA of the CDR3: TGCAGCGTCGAAGCCCCGGGACAGGGAGACCACGAGCAGTACTTC. It encodes CSVEAPGQGDHEQYF.

The V and J genes are TRBV20-1 and TRBJ1-5, with 11 bases identical to TRBD1. The V gene's germline CDR1 is DFQATT and CDR2 SNEGSKA (reference sequence). V shed 3 bases, J shed 6 bases, and the junction held 7 bases outside the gene matches. The CDR3 spans 15 residues. This CDR3 reads CSASSDRGRAQPQHF. In DNA form, the CDR3 reads TGCAGTGCTAGTTCGGACAGGGGGCGCGCTCAGCCCCAGCATTTT.

The chain is built from TRBV18 and TRBJ2-1; TRBD1 matches at 9 bases. V was clipped by 2 bases and J by 8 bases; unmatched bases: 7. Germline V gives CDR1 KGHSH, CDR2 LQKENI. The CDR3 extends over 15 amino acids. The CDR3 region has the DNA TGTGCCAGCTCACCAGGGACAGGGTCTATCGATGAGCAGTTCTTC. Translating it yields CASSPGTGSIDEQFF.

This clone has just one count. The chain links TRBV5-4 to TRBJ2-5; 9 bases are shared with TRBD1. CDR3 length: 14 amino acids. Trimming removed 5 bases from V and 4 bases from J; junction bases left unmatched: 6. From germline, CDR1 is SGHNT and CDR2 YYREEE (reference sequence). Here the CDR3 reads CASRVTGGGETQYF. The CDR3 DNA reads as TGTGCCAGCAGAGTGACAGGGGGTGGAGAGACCCAGTACTTC.